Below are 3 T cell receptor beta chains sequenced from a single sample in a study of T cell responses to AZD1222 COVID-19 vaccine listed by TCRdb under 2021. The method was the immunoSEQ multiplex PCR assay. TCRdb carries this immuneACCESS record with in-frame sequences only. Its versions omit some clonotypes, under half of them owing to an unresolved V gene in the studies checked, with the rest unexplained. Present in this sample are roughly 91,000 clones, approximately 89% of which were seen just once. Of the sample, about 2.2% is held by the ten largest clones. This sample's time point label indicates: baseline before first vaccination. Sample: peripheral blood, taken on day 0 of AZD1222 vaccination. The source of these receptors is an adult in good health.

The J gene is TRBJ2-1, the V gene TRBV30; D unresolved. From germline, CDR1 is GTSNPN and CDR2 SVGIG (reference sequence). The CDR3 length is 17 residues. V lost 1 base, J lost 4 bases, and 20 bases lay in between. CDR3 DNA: TGTGCCTGGAGTGCAAGATCTATAGGGTTCCGTTACAATGAGCAGTTCTTC. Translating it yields CAWSARSIGFRYNEQFF.

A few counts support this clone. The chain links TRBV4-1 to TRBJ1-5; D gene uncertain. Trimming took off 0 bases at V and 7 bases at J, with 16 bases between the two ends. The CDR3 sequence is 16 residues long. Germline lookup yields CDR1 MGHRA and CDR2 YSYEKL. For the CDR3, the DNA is TGCGCCAGCAGCCAAGAATTAACAACCCGTCGGCAGCCCCAGCATTTT. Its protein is CASSQELTTRRQPQHF.

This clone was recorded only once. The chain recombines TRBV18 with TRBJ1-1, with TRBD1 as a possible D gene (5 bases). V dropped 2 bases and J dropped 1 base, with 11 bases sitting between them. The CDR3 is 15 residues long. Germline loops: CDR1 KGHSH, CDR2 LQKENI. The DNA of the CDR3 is TGTGCCAGCTCACCAGGGGCGGGAAGGAACACTGAAGCTTTCTTT. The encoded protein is CASSPGAGRNTEAFF.